Sequencing of this T cell receptor beta chain was carried out in a study of breast tumors, draining lymph nodes, adjacent tissues. Study-level results: Luminal-like breast cancer showed significantly greater tumor-nontumor repertoire similarity than basal-like breast cancer did.

The lymph nodes were axillary draining lymph nodes from breast cancer patients. The sample holds a few counts of this clonotype. What it binds is not known. One entry per CDR3 protein results from TCRdb running MiXCR on the multiplex PCR reads. The sample contains 290,000 or so distinct CDR3 sequences, about 33% of which appear only once. Input material: axillary lymph node tissue. The receptor comes from a female donor with breast cancer. Some clones in this sample may be carry-over from other donors' samples.

CDR3 region: CASSESQAGPQHF. DNA for the CDR3: TGTGCCAGCAGCGAATCGCAAGCAGGGCCCCAGCATTTT. The J gene is TRBJ1-5, the V gene TRBV6-1; D is unclear. V was clipped by 6 bases and J by 9 bases, with 15 bases between them. Germline V gene lookup returns CDR1 MNHNS and CDR2 SASEGT. This CDR3 is built from 13 residues.